This TCR beta chain is from a study of blood T cell repertoires in COVID-19. Study-wide context: Donors in the United States, Italy and Spain gave samples during acute or convalescent COVID-19.

Authors' analysis steps: Amplification of reference gene primers was used by the study to estimate nucleated cell counts. Repertoires were generated with immunoSEQ multiplex PCR, while TCRdb's copy carries only in-frame clones and drops some. The V and J calls and the clone size are those of that table, but D and trimming were determined from the DNA. This repertoire shows some 180,000 clones, around 85% found once; its top ten account for more than 5.5%. Researchers sorted participants into cohorts using their self-reported clinical history. Cohort 3 recovery required two negative PCRs, clearance, or symptom resolution. The count of this clone is one. What was sequenced was PBMCs or T cells enriched from blood (not recorded which). This TCR came from a man aged 35 to 55 who had recovered from COVID-19.

CDR3 protein: CASSPRTGGGELFF. The CDR3 nucleotides are TGCGCCAGCAGCCCTAGGACGGGAGGCGGGGAGCTGTTTTTT. This rearrangement joins TRBV5-1 to TRBJ2-2, with TRBD2 matching 7 bases. Germline V gene sequence: CDR1 SGHRS, CDR2 YFSETQ. CDR3 length equals 14 residues. V lost 4 bases and J lost 7; bases outside the gene matches: 7.